This T cell receptor beta chain is drawn from a study of T cell responses to AZD1222 COVID-19 vaccine. The germline CDR1 and CDR2 sequences are SGHVS and FNYEAQ. The CDR3 has 16 residues. Deletions cut 1 base from V and 8 bases from J, with 17 bases between. About this clone itself: Its antigen is unidentified.

General study findings and limits: Receipt of two AZD1222 doses was followed by a rise in Spike-specific TCR breadth and depth. Seropositive AZD1222 recipients at baseline numbered only five or six. The study sampled repertoires only after the peak T cell response. Of spike-specific TCRs, nearly half reportedly target regions left unmutated in variants.

Assay: immunoSEQ multiplex PCR; the TCRdb copy retains only in-frame clones and omits some. Of under 200,000 clones listed, about 88% are singletons. The material sequenced was peripheral blood, taken on day 0 of AZD1222 vaccination. This TCR derives from an adult in good health. This sequence joins TRBV7-6 and TRBJ1-4; D ambiguous. CDR3 region: CASSLDAPGSGEKLFF. DNA of the CDR3: TGTGCCAGCAGCTTAGATGCGCCAGGTTCCGGCGAAAAACTGTTTTTT.